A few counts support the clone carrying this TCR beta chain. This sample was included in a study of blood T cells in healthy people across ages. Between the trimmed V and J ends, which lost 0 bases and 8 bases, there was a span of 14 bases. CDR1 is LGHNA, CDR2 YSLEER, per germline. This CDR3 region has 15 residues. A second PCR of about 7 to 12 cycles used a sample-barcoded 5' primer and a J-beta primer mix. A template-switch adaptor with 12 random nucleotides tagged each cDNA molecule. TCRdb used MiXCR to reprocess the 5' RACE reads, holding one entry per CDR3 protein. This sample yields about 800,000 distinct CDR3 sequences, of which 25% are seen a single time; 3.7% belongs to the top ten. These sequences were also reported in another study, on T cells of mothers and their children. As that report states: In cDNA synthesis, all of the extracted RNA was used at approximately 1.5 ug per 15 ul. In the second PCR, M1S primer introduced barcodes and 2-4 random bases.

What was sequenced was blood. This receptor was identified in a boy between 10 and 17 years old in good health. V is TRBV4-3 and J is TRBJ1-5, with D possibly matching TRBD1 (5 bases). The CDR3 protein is CASSQDWGTDEPQHF. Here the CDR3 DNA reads TGCGCCAGCAGCCAAGATTGGGGGACGGACGAGCCCCAGCATTTT.